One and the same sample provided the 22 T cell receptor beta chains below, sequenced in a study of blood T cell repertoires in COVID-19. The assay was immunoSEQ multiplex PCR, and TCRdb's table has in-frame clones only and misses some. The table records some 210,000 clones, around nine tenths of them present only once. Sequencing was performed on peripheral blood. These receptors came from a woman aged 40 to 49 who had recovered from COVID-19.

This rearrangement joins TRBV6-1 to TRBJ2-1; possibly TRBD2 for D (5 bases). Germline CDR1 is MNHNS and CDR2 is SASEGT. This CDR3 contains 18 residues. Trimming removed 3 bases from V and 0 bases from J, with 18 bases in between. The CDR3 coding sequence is TGTGCCAGCAGTGAGGCGTTGGGAGCGATGAGCTCCTACAATGAGCAGTTCTTC. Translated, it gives CASSEALGAMSSYNEQFF.

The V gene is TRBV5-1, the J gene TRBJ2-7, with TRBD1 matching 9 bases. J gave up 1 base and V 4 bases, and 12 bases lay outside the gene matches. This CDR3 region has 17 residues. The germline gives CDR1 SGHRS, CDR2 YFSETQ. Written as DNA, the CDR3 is TGCGCCAGCAGCGGACAGGGGTTTGGATCAAGGTCCTACGAGCAGTACTTC. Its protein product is CASSGQGFGSRSYEQYF.

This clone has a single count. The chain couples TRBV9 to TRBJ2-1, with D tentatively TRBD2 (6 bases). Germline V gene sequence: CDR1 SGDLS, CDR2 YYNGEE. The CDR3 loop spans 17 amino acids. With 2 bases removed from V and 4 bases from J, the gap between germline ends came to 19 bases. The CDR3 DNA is TGTGCCAGCAGCGTTTTCGACGGGACTTCTTATTACAATGAGCAGTTCTTC. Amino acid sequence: CASSVFDGTSYYNEQFF.

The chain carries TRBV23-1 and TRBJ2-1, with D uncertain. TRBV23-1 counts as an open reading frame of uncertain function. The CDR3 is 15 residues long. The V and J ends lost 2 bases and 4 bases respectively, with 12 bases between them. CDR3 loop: CASSQGTANYNEQFF. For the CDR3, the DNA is TGCGCCAGCAGTCAAGGTACAGCTAATTACAATGAGCAGTTCTTC.

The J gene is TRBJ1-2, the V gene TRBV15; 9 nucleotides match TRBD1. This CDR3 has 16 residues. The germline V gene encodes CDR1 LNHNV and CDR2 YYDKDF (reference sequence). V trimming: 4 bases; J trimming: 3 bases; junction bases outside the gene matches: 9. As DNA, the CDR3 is TGTGCCACCAGCACCGGGGACAGGGCAAGGGACTATGGCTACACCTTC. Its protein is CATSTGDRARDYGYTF.

CDR3 sequence: CASSLFWGQSYEQYF. The CDR3 coding sequence is TGTGCCAGCAGTTTGTTCTGGGGACAGTCCTACGAGCAGTACTTC. This sequence joins TRBV27 and TRBJ2-7; 7 positions match TRBD1. V lost 3 bases and J lost 1; bases outside the gene matches: 6. The CDR3 has 15 amino acids. Germline CDR1 and CDR2: MNHEY and SMNVEV (reference sequence).

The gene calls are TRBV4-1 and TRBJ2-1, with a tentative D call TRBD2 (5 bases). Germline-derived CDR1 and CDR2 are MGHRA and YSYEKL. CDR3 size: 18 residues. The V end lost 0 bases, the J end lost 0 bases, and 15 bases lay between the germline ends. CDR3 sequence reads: CASSQDGPYSASYNEQFF. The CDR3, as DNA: TGCGCCAGCAGCCAAGATGGCCCCTATAGCGCCTCCTACAATGAGCAGTTCTTC.

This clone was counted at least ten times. CDR3: CASSPPIGLAGLSSYEQYF. CDR3 nucleotides: TGTGCCAGCTCACCACCGATAGGCCTAGCGGGTCTCTCCTCCTACGAGCAGTACTTC. The chain combines TRBV18 with TRBJ2-7; 8 nucleotides match TRBD2. J gave up 0 bases and V 0 bases, and 13 bases lay outside the gene matches. CDR1 is KGHSH and CDR2 is LQKENI in the germline V gene. The CDR3 has 19 amino acids.

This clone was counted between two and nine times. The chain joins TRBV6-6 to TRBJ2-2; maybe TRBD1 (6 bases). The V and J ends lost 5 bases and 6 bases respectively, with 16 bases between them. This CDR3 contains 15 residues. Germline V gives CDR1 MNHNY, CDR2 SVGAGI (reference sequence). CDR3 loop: CASSVQGTAPGELFF. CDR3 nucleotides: TGTGCCAGCAGTGTACAGGGCACCGCACCCGGGGAGCTGTTTTTT.

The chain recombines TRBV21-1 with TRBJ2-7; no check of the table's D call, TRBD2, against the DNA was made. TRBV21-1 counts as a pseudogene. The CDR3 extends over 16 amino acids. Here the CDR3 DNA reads TGTGCCAGCAGCAAAGACTCCCCTCTTAGCTCCTACGAGCAGTACTTC. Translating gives CASSKDSPLSSYEQYF.

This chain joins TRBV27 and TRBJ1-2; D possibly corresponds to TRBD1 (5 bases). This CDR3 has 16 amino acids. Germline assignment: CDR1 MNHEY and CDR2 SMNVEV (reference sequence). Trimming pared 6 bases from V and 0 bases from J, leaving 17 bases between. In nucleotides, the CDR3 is TGTGCCAGCAGAGGAGTTGACAGCCTGACTAACTATGGCTACACCTTC. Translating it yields CASRGVDSLTNYGYTF.

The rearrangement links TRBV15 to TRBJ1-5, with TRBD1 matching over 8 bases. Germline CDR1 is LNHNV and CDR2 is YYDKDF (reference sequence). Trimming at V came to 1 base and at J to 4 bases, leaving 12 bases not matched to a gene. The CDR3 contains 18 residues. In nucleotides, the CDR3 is TGTGCCACCAGCAGAGCTGCCCCGACAGGGGCTCGGAATCAGCCCCAGCATTTT. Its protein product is CATSRAAPTGARNQPQHF.

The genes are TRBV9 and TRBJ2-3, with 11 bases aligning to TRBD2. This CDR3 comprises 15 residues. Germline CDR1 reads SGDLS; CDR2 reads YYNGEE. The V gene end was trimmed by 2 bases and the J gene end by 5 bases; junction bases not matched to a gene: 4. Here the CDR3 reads CASSVLAGGQDTQYF. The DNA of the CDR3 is TGTGCCAGCAGCGTCCTAGCGGGAGGCCAAGATACGCAGTATTTT. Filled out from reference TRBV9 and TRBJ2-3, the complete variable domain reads DSGVTQTPKHLITATGQRVTLRCSPRSGDLSVYWYQQSLDQGLQFLIQYYNGEERAKGNILERFSAQQFPDLHSELNLSSLELGDSALYFCASSVLAGGQDTQYFGPGTRLTVL.

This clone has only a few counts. CDR3 sequence reads: CAWSQKAGLTDTQYF. The CDR3 DNA follows: TGTGCCTGGAGTCAGAAGGCGGGACTCACAGATACGCAGTATTTT. The rearrangement joins TRBV30 to TRBJ2-3; a possible D gene is TRBD2 (6 bases). Germline loops: CDR1 GTSNPN, CDR2 SVGIG (reference sequence). This CDR3 has 15 residues. Trimming removed 2 bases at V and 2 bases at J, with 14 bases between.

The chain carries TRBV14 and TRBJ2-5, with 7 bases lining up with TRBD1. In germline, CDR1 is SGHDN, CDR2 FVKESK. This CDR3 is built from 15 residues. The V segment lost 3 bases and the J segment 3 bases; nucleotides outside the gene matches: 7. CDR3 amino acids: CASSHFRDSEETQYF. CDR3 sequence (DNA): TGTGCCAGCAGCCATTTTCGGGACAGCGAAGAGACCCAGTACTTC.

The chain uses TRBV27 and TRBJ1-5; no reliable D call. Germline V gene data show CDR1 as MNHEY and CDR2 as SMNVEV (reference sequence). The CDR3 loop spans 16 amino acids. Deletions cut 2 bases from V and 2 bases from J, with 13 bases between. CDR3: CASSLKSSAGNQPQHF. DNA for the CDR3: TGTGCCAGCAGTTTAAAGTCTTCGGCGGGCAATCAGCCCCAGCATTTT.

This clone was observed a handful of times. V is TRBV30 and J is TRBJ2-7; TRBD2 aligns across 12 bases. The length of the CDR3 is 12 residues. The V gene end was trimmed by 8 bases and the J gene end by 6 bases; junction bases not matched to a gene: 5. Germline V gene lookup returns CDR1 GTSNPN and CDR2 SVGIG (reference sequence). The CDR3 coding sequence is TGTGCCCTAGCGGGAGGGGGTAGCGAGCAGTACTTC. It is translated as CALAGGGSEQYF.

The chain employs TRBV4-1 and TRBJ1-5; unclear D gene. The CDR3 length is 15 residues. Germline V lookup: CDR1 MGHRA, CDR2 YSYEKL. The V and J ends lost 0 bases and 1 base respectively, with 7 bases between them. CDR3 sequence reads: CASSQELRSNQPQHF. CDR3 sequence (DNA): TGCGCCAGCAGCCAAGAACTCAGGAGCAATCAGCCCCAGCATTTT.

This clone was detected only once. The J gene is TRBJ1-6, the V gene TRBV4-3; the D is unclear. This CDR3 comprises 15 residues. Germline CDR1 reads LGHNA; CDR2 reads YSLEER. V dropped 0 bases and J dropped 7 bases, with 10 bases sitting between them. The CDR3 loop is CASSQDFAGNSPLHF. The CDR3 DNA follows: TGCGCCAGCAGCCAAGATTTTGCAGGCAATTCACCCCTCCACTTT.

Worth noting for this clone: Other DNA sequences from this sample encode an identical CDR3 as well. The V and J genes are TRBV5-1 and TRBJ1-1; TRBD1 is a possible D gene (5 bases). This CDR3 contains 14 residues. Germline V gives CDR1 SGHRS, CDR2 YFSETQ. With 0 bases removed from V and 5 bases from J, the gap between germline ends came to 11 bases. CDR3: CASSLASGGTEAFF. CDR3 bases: TGCGCCAGCAGCTTGGCATCGGGGGGTACTGAAGCTTTCTTT. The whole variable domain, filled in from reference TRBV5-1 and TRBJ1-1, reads KAGVTQTPRYLIKTRGQQVTLSCSPISGHRSVSWYQQTPGQGLQFLFEYFSETQRNKGNFPGRFSGRQFSNSRSEMNVSTLELGDSALYLCASSLASGGTEAFFGQGTRLTVV.

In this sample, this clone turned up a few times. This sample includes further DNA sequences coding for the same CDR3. The CDR3 DNA reads TGTGCCAGTAGTGCGGGAGGGGGCAATCAGCCCCAGCATTTT. Translating it yields CASSAGGGNQPQHF. The gene calls are TRBV19 and TRBJ1-5, with D perhaps TRBD1 (5 bases). This CDR3 has 14 residues. The germline V gene encodes CDR1 LNHDA and CDR2 SQIVND (reference sequence). V lost 5 bases and J 2 bases, leaving 10 bases between the germline ends.

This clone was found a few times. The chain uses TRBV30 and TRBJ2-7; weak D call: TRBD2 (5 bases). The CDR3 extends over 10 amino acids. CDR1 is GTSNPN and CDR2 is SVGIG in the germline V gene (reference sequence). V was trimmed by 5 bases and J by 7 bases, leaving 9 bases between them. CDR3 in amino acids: CAWGRREQYF. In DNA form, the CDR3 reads TGTGCCTGGGGCAGGAGGGAGCAGTACTTC.